Listed below are T cell receptor beta chains from one sample, sequenced in a study of cytomegalovirus exposure and HLA in healthy donors. The assay was immunoSEQ multiplex PCR, and TCRdb's table has in-frame clones only and misses some. The data contain some 190,000 clones, 9.5% of them singletons. What was sequenced was PBMCs. Source of these receptors: a woman aged 25-40 years in good health and CMV-seropositive. Each CDR3 is given with its conserved first and last residue. D genes are given only for firm matches. Expanded clones get a size class; other rows say once, few or many, or leave the size out.

clone_size | j_call | cdr3_length | v_call | d_call | cdr3_aa | cdr3_nt
few | TRBJ2-7 | 15 | TRBV5-4 | TRBD2 | CASSQQREGPYEQYF | TGTGCCAGCAGCCAGCAGCGGGAGGGCCCCTACGAGCAGTACTTC
NA | TRBJ1-2 | 14 | TRBV7-6 | TRBD1 | CASSLGQGAYGYTF | TGTGCCAGCAGCTTAGGACAGGGGGCGTATGGCTACACCTTC
few | TRBJ1-2 | 14 | TRBV27 | NA | CASSPLPVPYGYTF | TGTGCCAGCAGTCCCCTCCCCGTCCCCTATGGCTACACCTTC
NA | TRBJ2-7 | 16 | TRBV4-2 | NA | CASSQDSSGSSYEQYF | TGTGCCAGCAGCCAAGATAGCAGCGGATCTTCCTACGAGCAGTACTTC
NA | TRBJ2-1 | 14 | TRBV18 | NA | CASSPTERREEQFF | TGTGCCAGCTCACCGACGGAGAGGAGGGAAGAGCAGTTCTTC
NA | TRBJ2-5 | 15 | TRBV2 | NA | CASSLNRGYGETQYF | TGTGCCAGCAGTCTAAACCGGGGATACGGAGAGACCCAGTACTTC
few | TRBJ2-3 | 19 | TRBV7-9 | TRBD1 | CASIKVTGFFNPNTDTQYF | TGTGCCAGCATTAAGGTGACAGGGTTCTTCAACCCGAACACAGATACGCAGTATTTT
few | TRBJ2-1 | 16 | TRBV10-3 | NA | CAIGGGGSRRGDEQFF | TGTGCCATCGGTGGTGGAGGGAGTAGGCGTGGGGATGAGCAGTTCTTC
NA | TRBJ2-7 | 15 | TRBV14 | NA | CASSQDRRSVYEQYF | TGTGCCAGCAGCCAAGATAGGAGGTCCGTGTACGAGCAGTACTTC
NA | TRBJ1-5 | 14 | TRBV7-4 | TRBD1 | CASTIRDSYQPQHF | TGTGCCAGCACCATCCGGGACAGCTATCAGCCCCAGCATTTT
NA | TRBJ2-7 | 14 | TRBV4-1 | NA | CASSQGDSRDEQYF | TGCGCCAGCAGCCAAGGGGACTCCCGGGACGAGCAGTACTTC
few | TRBJ1-2 | 13 | TRBV21-1 | NA | CASSPTLPDGYTF | TGTGCCAGCAGCCCTACCCTGCCTGATGGCTACACCTTC
few | TRBJ2-7 | 12 | TRBV10-3 | NA | CAIRGGSYEQYF | TGTGCCATCCGGGGTGGGTCCTACGAGCAGTACTTC
NA | TRBJ2-7 | 12 | TRBV9 | NA | CASSVDRDEQYF | TGTGCCAGCAGCGTAGACAGGGACGAGCAGTACTTC
NA | TRBJ2-7 | 16 | TRBV15 | TRBD1 | CATSIGTGRLSYEQYF | TGTGCCACCAGCATCGGGACAGGGAGACTCTCCTACGAGCAGTACTTC
NA | TRBJ2-2 | 14 | TRBV5-1 | NA | CASSATGYTGELFF | TGCGCCAGCAGTGCGACGGGGTACACCGGGGAGCTGTTTTTT
few | TRBJ2-5 | 17 | TRBV4-1 | TRBD1 | CASSYRGGTGFLETQYF | TGCGCCAGCAGCTACAGAGGCGGGACAGGGTTTCTTGAGACCCAGTACTTC
NA | TRBJ1-3 | 13 | TRBV7-3 | NA | CASSNRQGNTIYF | TGTGCCAGCAGCAACAGACAGGGAAACACCATATATTTT
NA | TRBJ1-1 | 15 | TRBV6-5 | NA | CASSYSNSMNTEAFF | TGTGCCAGCAGTTACTCTAACAGCATGAACACTGAAGCTTTCTTT
few | TRBJ2-1 | 17 | TRBV5-5 | TRBD2 | CASSLGHRGRAEDEQFF | TGTGCCAGCAGCTTGGGTCACCGCGGGAGGGCCGAGGATGAGCAGTTCTTC
few | TRBJ2-1 | 16 | TRBV27 | TRBD2 | CASSPLYGTSEDEQFF | TGTGCCAGCAGCCCTCTTTACGGGACTAGCGAGGATGAGCAGTTCTTC
NA | TRBJ1-2 | 11 | TRBV19 | NA | CASSWTAGYTF | TGTGCCAGTTCTTGGACAGCCGGCTACACCTTC
NA | TRBJ2-7 | 13 | TRBV28 | TRBD1 | CASSSDRVTEQYF | TGTGCCAGCAGCAGTGACAGGGTTACCGAGCAGTACTTC
few | TRBJ2-4 | 14 | TRBV7-3 | NA | CASSLGGGIDIQYF | TGTGCCAGCAGCTTGGGGGGAGGAATCGACATTCAGTACTTC
few | TRBJ2-3 | 15 | TRBV27 | NA | CASSSYSSGRDTQYF | TGTGCCAGCAGTTCCTATTCGTCAGGGCGGGATACGCAGTATTTT
NA | TRBJ2-7 | 17 | TRBV5-1 | NA | CASSLMAAALSSYEQYF | TGCGCCAGCAGCTTGATGGCGGCAGCCCTTAGCTCCTACGAGCAGTACTTC
NA | TRBJ2-5 | 16 | TRBV11-2 | TRBD2 | CASSLVWGRERGTQYF | TGTGCCAGCAGCTTAGTATGGGGGAGGGAACGCGGGACCCAGTACTTC
few | TRBJ2-3 | 15 | TRBV5-5 | NA | CASSLLRGSTDTQYF | TGTGCCAGCAGCTTGCTGCGGGGTAGCACAGATACGCAGTATTTT
NA | TRBJ1-5 | 13 | TRBV2 | NA | CASSRTVDQPQHF | TGTGCCAGCAGTCGGACAGTGGATCAGCCCCAGCATTTT
few | TRBJ1-3 | 17 | TRBV5-5 | TRBD1 | CASSLVTGALSGNTIYF | TGTGCCAGCAGCTTGGTTACAGGGGCACTCTCTGGAAACACCATATATTTT
NA | TRBJ2-7 | 13 | TRBV11-2 | NA | CASSLELPYEQYF | TGTGCCAGCAGCTTAGAACTACCTTATGAGCAGTACTTC
few | TRBJ1-1 | 17 | TRBV5-1 | NA | CASSSEPTGLVNTEAFF | TGCGCCAGCAGCTCAGAACCCACGGGTTTGGTAAACACTGAAGCTTTCTTT
few | TRBJ1-4 | 14 | TRBV19 | TRBD1 | CASSPGQGYEKLFF | TGTGCCAGTAGCCCGGGACAGGGCTATGAAAAACTGTTTTTT
NA | TRBJ1-2 | 14 | TRBV14 | NA | CASSLSGNPYGYTF | TGTGCCAGCAGCCTTTCAGGGAACCCTTATGGCTACACCTTC
few | TRBJ2-5 | 18 | TRBV6-1 | TRBD1 | CASSEREGAGGYRETQYF | TGTGCCAGCAGTGAAAGAGAGGGGGCAGGGGGCTATCGGGAGACCCAGTACTTC
NA | TRBJ2-1 | 17 | TRBV4-1 | NA | CASSQERGNGPYNEQFF | TGCGCCAGCAGCCAAGAACGGGGGAACGGCCCCTACAATGAGCAGTTCTTC
few | TRBJ2-1 | 16 | TRBV5-4 | TRBD2 | CASSLVLAGGYNEQFF | TGTGCCAGCAGCTTGGTACTAGCGGGAGGATACAATGAGCAGTTCTTC
NA | TRBJ1-5 | 13 | TRBV27 | NA | CASSPSRTETQHF | TGTGCCAGCAGTCCCTCACGGACAGAAACCCAGCATTTT
few | TRBJ2-7 | 14 | TRBV6-5 | NA | CASSYSLHTYEQYF | TGTGCCAGCAGTTACTCATTACATACCTACGAGCAGTACTTC
NA | TRBJ1-1 | 13 | TRBV28 | NA | CASSSGKNTEAFF | TGTGCCAGCAGTTCCGGGAAGAACACTGAAGCTTTCTTT
few | TRBJ1-2 | 14 | TRBV9 | TRBD1 | CASSVGQGDYGYTF | TGTGCCAGCAGCGTCGGACAGGGGGACTATGGCTACACCTTC